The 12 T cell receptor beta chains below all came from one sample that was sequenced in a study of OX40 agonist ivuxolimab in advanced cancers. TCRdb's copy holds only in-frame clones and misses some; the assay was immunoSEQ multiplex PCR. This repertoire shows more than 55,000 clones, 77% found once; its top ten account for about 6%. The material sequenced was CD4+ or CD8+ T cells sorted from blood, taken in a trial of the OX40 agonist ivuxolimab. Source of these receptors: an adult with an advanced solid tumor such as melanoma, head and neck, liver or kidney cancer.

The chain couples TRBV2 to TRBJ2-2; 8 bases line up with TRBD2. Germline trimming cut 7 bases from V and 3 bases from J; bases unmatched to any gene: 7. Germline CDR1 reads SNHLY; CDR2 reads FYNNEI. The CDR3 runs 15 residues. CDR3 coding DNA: TGTGCCAGCATGGTCGGGAGGGCCTACACCGGGGAGCTGTTTTTT. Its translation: CASMVGRAYTGELFF.

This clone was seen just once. The CDR3 loop reads CASSETSTGELFF. The CDR3 DNA sequence: TGCGCCAGCAGTGAGACGTCCACCGGGGAGCTGTTTTTT. The rearrangement links TRBV10-1 to TRBJ2-2; D remains unclear. The germline CDR1 and CDR2 sequences are WNHNN and SYGVQD (reference sequence). The CDR3 consists of 13 residues. V lost 2 bases and J 4 bases, leaving 5 bases between the germline ends.

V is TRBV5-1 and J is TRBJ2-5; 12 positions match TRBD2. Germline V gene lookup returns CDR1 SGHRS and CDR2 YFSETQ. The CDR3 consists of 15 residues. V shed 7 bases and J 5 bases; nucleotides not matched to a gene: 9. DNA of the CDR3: TGCGCCAGCTGCTCTAGCGGGGGGGCCGAGGAGACCCAGTACTTC. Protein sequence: CASCSSGGAEETQYF.

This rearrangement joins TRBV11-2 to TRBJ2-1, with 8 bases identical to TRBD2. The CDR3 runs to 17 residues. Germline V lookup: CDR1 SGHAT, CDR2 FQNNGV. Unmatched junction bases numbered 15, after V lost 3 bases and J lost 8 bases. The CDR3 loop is CASSFSPGTSGVYEQFF. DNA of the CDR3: TGTGCCAGCAGCTTTAGCCCCGGGACTAGTGGCGTCTATGAGCAGTTCTTC.

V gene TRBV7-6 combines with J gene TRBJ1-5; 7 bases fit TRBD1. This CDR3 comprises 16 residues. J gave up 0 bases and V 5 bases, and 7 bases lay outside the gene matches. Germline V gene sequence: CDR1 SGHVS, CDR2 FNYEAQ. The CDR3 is CASSPGTVDSNQPQHF. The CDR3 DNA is TGTGCCAGCAGCCCTGGGACAGTCGATAGCAATCAGCCCCAGCATTTT.

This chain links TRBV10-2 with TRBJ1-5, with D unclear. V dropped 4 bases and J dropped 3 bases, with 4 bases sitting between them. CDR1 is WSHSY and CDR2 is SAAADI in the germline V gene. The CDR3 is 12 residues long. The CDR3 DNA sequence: TGCGCCAGCAGTGTCCCCAATCAGCCCCAGCATTTT. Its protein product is CASSVPNQPQHF.

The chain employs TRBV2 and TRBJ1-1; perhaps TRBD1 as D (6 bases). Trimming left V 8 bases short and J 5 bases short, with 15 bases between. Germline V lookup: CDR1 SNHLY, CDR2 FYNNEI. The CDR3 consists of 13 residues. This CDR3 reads CASLTGLGTEAFF. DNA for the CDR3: TGTGCCAGCTTAACAGGGTTGGGGACTGAAGCTTTCTTT.

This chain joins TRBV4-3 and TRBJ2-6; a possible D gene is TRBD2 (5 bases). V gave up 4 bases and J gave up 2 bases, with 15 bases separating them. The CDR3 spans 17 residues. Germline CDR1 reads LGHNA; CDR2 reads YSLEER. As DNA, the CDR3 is TGCGCCAGCAGCCTGGGAGTAAGGATCGCTGGGGCCAACGTCCTGACTTTC. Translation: CASSLGVRIAGANVLTF.

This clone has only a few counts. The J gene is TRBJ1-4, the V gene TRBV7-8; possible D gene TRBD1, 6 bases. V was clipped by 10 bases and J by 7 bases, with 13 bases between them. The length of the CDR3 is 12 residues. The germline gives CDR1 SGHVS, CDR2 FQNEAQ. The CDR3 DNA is TGTGCCATACAGGGATTGGGTGAAAAACTGTTTTTT. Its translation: CAIQGLGEKLFF.

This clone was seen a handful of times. The CDR3 DNA reads TGTGCCAGCACCCTGGGAGGAAGGGGGGTGGAGACCCAGTACTTC. Translation: CASTLGGRGVETQYF. The chain carries TRBV5-4 and TRBJ2-5; tentatively, D is TRBD1 or TRBD2 (6 bases each). V lost 6 bases and J 5 bases, leaving 20 bases between the germline ends. CDR1 and CDR2 (germline): SGHNT, YYREEE (reference sequence). CDR3 length: 15 residues.

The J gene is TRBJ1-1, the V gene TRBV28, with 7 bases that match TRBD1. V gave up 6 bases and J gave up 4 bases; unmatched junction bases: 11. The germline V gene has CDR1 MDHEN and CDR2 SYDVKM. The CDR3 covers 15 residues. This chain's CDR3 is CASSPRGTASTEAFF. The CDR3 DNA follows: TGTGCCAGCAGCCCTAGGGGGACAGCATCCACTGAAGCTTTCTTT.

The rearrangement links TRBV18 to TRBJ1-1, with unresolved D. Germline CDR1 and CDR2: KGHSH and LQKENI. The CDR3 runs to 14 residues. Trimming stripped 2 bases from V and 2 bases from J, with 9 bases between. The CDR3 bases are TGTGCCAGCTCACCAATGGGGTCAAACACTGAAGCTTTCTTT. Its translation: CASSPMGSNTEAFF.